One and the same sample provided the 29 T cell receptor beta chains below, sequenced in a study of CD8 T cells in ankylosing spondylitis. TCRdb called the 5' RACE reads again in MiXCR, with one record for every CDR3 protein. The top ten clones hold approximately 14% of a sample with about 360,000 distinct CDR3 sequences, roughly 20% of them seen once. Material: blood, either unsorted or a sorted T cell fraction (not recorded which). The receptors originated from a male donor with ankylosing spondylitis or in good health (not recorded which).

V is TRBV4-1 and J is TRBJ2-7; TRBD1 agrees at 9 bases. Germline V gene data show CDR1 as MGHRA and CDR2 as YSYEKL. CDR3 length: 16 residues. The trim removed 4 bases at V and 6 bases at J, leaving 13 bases unmatched. CDR3 DNA sequence: TGCGCCAGCAGCCGAGAGGGACAGGGAATCCTTGGCGAGCAGTACTTC. It yields the protein CASSREGQGILGEQYF.

This clonotype was seen a handful of times. The J gene is TRBJ2-5, the V gene TRBV29-1, with 8 bases identical to TRBD1. The CDR3 loop spans 15 amino acids. Germline V gene sequence: CDR1 SQVTM, CDR2 ANQGSEA. Trimming at V came to 0 bases and at J to 3 bases, leaving 6 bases not matched to a gene. CDR3 region: CSVEDRTGWKETQYF. In DNA form, the CDR3 reads TGCAGCGTTGAAGATCGGACAGGGTGGAAAGAGACCCAGTACTTC.

The CDR3 spells CSAKVGPPEGTEAFF. In DNA, the CDR3 is TGCAGTGCTAAAGTAGGGCCCCCCGAGGGCACTGAAGCTTTCTTT. The genes are TRBV20-1 and TRBJ1-1, with no clear D. This CDR3 has 15 amino acids. V gave up 4 bases and J gave up 4 bases, with 19 bases separating them. Per germline, CDR1 DFQATT and CDR2 SNEGSKA (reference sequence).

V usage is TRBV5-5 and J usage is TRBJ2-7; 7 bases are shared with TRBD1. Per germline, CDR1 SGHKS and CDR2 YYEKEE (reference sequence). CDR3 length equals 15 residues. V shed 2 bases and J 1 base; nucleotides not matched to a gene: 6. CDR3: CASSLGWDRSYEQYF. As DNA, the CDR3 is TGTGCCAGCAGCTTAGGGTGGGACAGATCCTACGAGCAGTACTTC.

This rearrangement joins TRBV5-6 to TRBJ2-1, with D possibly being TRBD1 (6 bases). V lost 3 bases, J lost 2 bases, and 12 bases lay in between. Germline V gene sequence: CDR1 SGHDT, CDR2 YYEEEE. The CDR3 consists of 15 residues. CDR3 protein: CASSSGAGPYNEQFF. For the CDR3, the DNA is TGTGCCAGCAGCTCAGGGGCCGGACCCTACAATGAGCAGTTCTTC.

This clonotype was observed at least ten times. The chain employs TRBV27 and TRBJ2-3; weak D call: TRBD2 (7 bases). Trimming cost V 0 bases and J 1 base, with 14 bases left between them. The CDR3 covers 17 residues. CDR1 and CDR2 (germline): MNHEY, SMNVEV (reference sequence). This CDR3 is CASSLSIRGGGTDTQYF. CDR3 DNA: TGTGCCAGCAGTTTATCGATAAGGGGGGGCGGCACAGATACGCAGTATTTT.

This clonotype showed up many times. CDR3 nucleotide sequence: TGCAGTGCTAGACGTGGGGACAGAGCCTACGAGCAGTACTTC. Amino acid sequence: CSARRGDRAYEQYF. The rearrangement links TRBV20-1 to TRBJ2-7, with 7 bases aligning to TRBD1. The ends lost 2 bases at V and 2 bases at J; junction bases unmatched: 6. Germline CDR1 and CDR2: DFQATT and SNEGSKA (reference sequence). This CDR3 contains 14 residues.

This clonotype has just a few counts. The genes are TRBV2 and TRBJ2-1; TRBD1 is a possible D gene (5 bases). The length of the CDR3 is 14 residues. Trimming cost V 5 bases and J 3 bases, with 11 bases left between them. Germline V lookup: CDR1 SNHLY, CDR2 FYNNEI. The CDR3 region has the DNA TGTGCCAGCAGTAAGACAGACAGCTACAATGAGCAGTTCTTC. It yields the protein CASSKTDSYNEQFF.

This clonotype occurred a few times. The V gene is TRBV12-3 or TRBV12-4, the J gene TRBJ2-1, with unresolved D. The V end lost 5 bases, the J end lost 6 bases, and 14 bases lay between the germline ends. The CDR3 extends over 14 amino acids. CDR3 protein: CASSPPPPGNEQFF. The CDR3 region has the DNA TGTGCCAGCAGTCCACCGCCCCCGGGCAATGAGCAGTTCTTC.

The chain employs TRBV12-3 or TRBV12-4 and TRBJ2-1; D possibly corresponds to TRBD1 (6 bases). V shed 6 bases and J shed 4 bases, with 16 bases lying between them. The CDR3 is 15 residues long. The CDR3 sequence: CASSYGTRSYNEQFF. The CDR3 nucleotides are TGTGCCAGCAGCTATGGGACAAGATCATACAATGAGCAGTTCTTC.

This clonotype was observed a few times. The chain joins TRBV12-3 or TRBV12-4 to TRBJ2-2; D tentatively reads TRBD1 or TRBD2 (5 bases each). The CDR3 has 15 residues. Trimming took 8 bases from V and 8 from J, leaving 21 bases between them. The DNA for the CDR3 is TGTGCCAGCCAAGACCCCGGGGCTCTTTGGGGGGAGCTGTTTTTT. It encodes CASQDPGALWGELFF.

The chain employs TRBV2 and TRBJ2-7, with D perhaps TRBD1 or TRBD2 (7 bases each). V lost 4 bases, J lost 5 bases, and 21 bases lay in between. The CDR3 consists of 16 residues. The germline V gene has CDR1 SNHLY and CDR2 FYNNEI. DNA of the CDR3: TGTGCCAGCAGTGGGGACAGTGTTGGACTAGTCCACGAGCAGTACTTC. Its translation: CASSGDSVGLVHEQYF. Complete variable domain (other parts from reference TRBV2 and TRBJ2-7): EPEVTQTPSHQVTQMGQEVILRCVPISNHLYFYWYRQILGQKVEFLVSFYNNEISEKSEIFDDQFSVERPDGSNFTLKIRSTKLEDSAMYFCASSGDSVGLVHEQYFGPGTRLTVT.

V is TRBV4-2 and J is TRBJ2-7; 7 bases are shared with TRBD2. V gave up 1 base and J gave up 4 bases; unmatched junction bases: 10. In germline, CDR1 is LGHNA, CDR2 YNFKEQ. The CDR3 sequence is 16 residues long. The CDR3 sequence is CASSQASSSGNYEQYF. In DNA form, the CDR3 reads TGTGCCAGCAGCCAAGCATCCTCGAGCGGGAATTACGAGCAGTACTTC.

The rearrangement joins TRBV29-1 to TRBJ2-1, with TRBD1 matching 7 bases. V lost 4 bases, J lost 1 base, and 13 bases stayed unmatched. This CDR3 has 17 amino acids. CDR1 and CDR2 from the germline V gene are SQVTM and ANQGSEA. The CDR3 bases are TGCAGCGTTGTCGGGTCGTCTGAACAGGGGTCCTACAATGAGCAGTTCTTC. Encoded protein: CSVVGSSEQGSYNEQFF.

The rearrangement uses TRBV4-1 and TRBJ2-7, with 8 bases fitting TRBD1. Trimming cost V 3 bases and J 2 bases; bases outside gene matches: 3. In germline, CDR1 is MGHRA, CDR2 YSYEKL. This CDR3 spans 14 amino acids. The CDR3 loop is CASSQDRVAYEQYF. For the CDR3, the DNA is TGCGCCAGCAGCCAGGACAGGGTGGCCTACGAGCAGTACTTC.

In this sample, this clonotype turned up a few times. V is TRBV12-3 or TRBV12-4 and J is TRBJ1-2; D is possibly TRBD1 (6 bases). The CDR3 totals 14 residues. V lost 7 bases and J lost 3, with 15 bases in between. The CDR3 sequence: CASTTGHHYYGYTF. In DNA form, the CDR3 reads TGTGCCAGCACCACGGGACACCATTACTATGGCTACACCTTC.

A remark on this clonotype: Compared with germline, one end of the junction differs, possibly owing to a read error. V and J are TRBV10-3 and TRBJ2-2; D is possibly TRBD2 (5 bases). The CDR3 is made up of 14 amino acids. The germline gives CDR1 ENHRY, CDR2 SYGVKD. The CDR3 spells CAIRWETNTGKLFF. DNA of the CDR3: TGTGCCATCAGGTGGGAGACGAACACCGGGAAGCTGTTTTTT.

This clonotype has only a few counts. The chain combines TRBV3-1 with TRBJ1-5; possibly TRBD1 for D (6 bases). The V end was cut by 0 bases, the J end by 6 bases, with 12 bases between. Germline CDR1 and CDR2: LGHDT and YNNKEL (reference sequence). The CDR3 totals 15 residues. The CDR3 here is CASSQDRGFAQPQHF. CDR3 DNA sequence: TGTGCCAGCAGCCAAGACAGGGGTTTTGCTCAGCCCCAGCATTTT.

This clonotype has a handful of counts. The chain carries TRBV25-1 and TRBJ2-3; D gene ambiguous. There are 14 residues in the CDR3. Germline CDR1 MGHDK, CDR2 SYGVNS. Trimming took off 4 bases at V and 1 base at J, with 9 bases between the two ends. The CDR3 DNA reads as TGTGCCAGCAGTGGCCTTGACCGCACAGATACGCAGTATTTT. This codes for CASSGLDRTDTQYF.

This clonotype occurred a few times. The chain carries TRBV27 and TRBJ1-1; D ambiguous. Germline CDR1 MNHEY, CDR2 SMNVEV (reference sequence). The CDR3 length is 14 residues. The germline V and J ends were trimmed by 5 bases and 2 bases, with 12 bases remaining between them. CDR3 sequence (DNA): TGTGCCAGCAGTCCACACGGGTTCAACACTGAAGCTTTCTTT. Encoded protein: CASSPHGFNTEAFF.

This clonotype was found a few times. This chain links TRBV12-3 or TRBV12-4 with TRBJ2-7; D may match TRBD1 or TRBD2 (5 bases each). The ends were cut back, 4 bases at V and 5 bases at J, with 12 bases in the middle. The CDR3 spans 13 residues. The CDR3 bases are TGTGCCAGCAGTTCGAGGGGTGGTAACGAGCAGTACTTC. Translating gives CASSSRGGNEQYF.

This clonotype was observed a handful of times. The rearrangement joins TRBV5-5 to TRBJ2-7; D not certain. The CDR3 extends over 15 amino acids. Deletions cut 6 bases from V and 3 bases from J, with 19 bases between. Germline CDR1 SGHKS, CDR2 YYEKEE (reference sequence). CDR3 in DNA: TGTGCCAGCACCCCTAGGGCCACGGTGGACTACGAGCAGTACTTC. Its translation is CASTPRATVDYEQYF.

This chain joins TRBV11-2 and TRBJ2-7; perhaps D is TRBD1 or TRBD2 (6 bases each). V gave up 1 base and J gave up 5 bases, with 12 bases separating them. The V gene's germline CDR1 is SGHAT and CDR2 FQNNGV. This CDR3 contains 14 residues. The CDR3: CASSLVGGSDEQYF. The CDR3 DNA reads TGTGCCAGCAGCTTAGTCGGGGGCTCGGACGAGCAGTACTTC. The complete variable domain, with remaining parts taken from reference TRBV11-2 and TRBJ2-7, reads EAGVAQSPRYKIIEKRQSVAFWCNPISGHATLYWYQQILGQGPKLLIQFQNNGVVDDSQLPKDRFSAERLKGVDSTLKIQPAKLEDSAVYLCASSLVGGSDEQYFGPGTRLTVT.

This clonotype was counted only a few times. The chain couples TRBV18 to TRBJ2-1, with 8 bases matching TRBD1. Germline-derived CDR1 and CDR2 are KGHSH and LQKENI. The CDR3 is 15 residues long. J was trimmed by 5 bases and V by 3 bases; bases with no gene match: 6. The CDR3 nucleotides are TGTGCCAGCTCACCTGGGACAGGTCTTAACAATGAGCAGTTCTTC. As protein: CASSPGTGLNNEQFF.

This clonotype was counted only a few times. This chain joins TRBV15 and TRBJ2-1; possible D gene TRBD2, 5 bases. From germline, CDR1 is LNHNV and CDR2 YYDKDF (reference sequence). Trimming cost V 3 bases and J 8 bases, with 20 bases left between them. The CDR3 extends over 16 amino acids. The CDR3 region is CATSRRADEVLDEQFF. DNA for the CDR3: TGTGCCACCAGCAGGCGGGCCGATGAGGTATTGGATGAGCAGTTCTTC.

The gene calls are TRBV9 and TRBJ2-1, with D tentatively TRBD1 or TRBD2 (5 bases each). V shed 0 bases and J shed 0 bases, with 19 bases lying between them. Looked up from germline, CDR1 is SGDLS and CDR2 is YYNGEE. The CDR3 is 19 amino acids. CDR3 nucleotide sequence: TGTGCCAGCAGCGTAGATGGACTTAGTGGGACGAGCTCCTACAATGAGCAGTTCTTC. This gives the protein CASSVDGLSGTSSYNEQFF.

The chain combines TRBV9 with TRBJ2-7; D gene ambiguous. Germline V lookup: CDR1 SGDLS, CDR2 YYNGEE. V lost 0 bases and J lost 5, with 9 bases in between. CDR3 length: 13 amino acids. CDR3 sequence: CASSVAMRDEQYF. CDR3 sequence (DNA): TGTGCCAGCAGCGTAGCTATGAGAGACGAGCAGTACTTC. The full variable domain, in which reference TRBV9 and TRBJ2-7 provide the parts outside the CDR3, is DSGVTQTPKHLITATGQRVTLRCSPRSGDLSVYWYQQSLDQGLQFLIQYYNGEERAKGNILERFSAQQFPDLHSELNLSSLELGDSALYFCASSVAMRDEQYFGPGTRLTVT.

The rearrangement uses TRBV24-1 and TRBJ2-1, with D perhaps matching TRBD2 (5 bases). V was pared by 9 bases and J by 7 bases, with 12 bases between. Germline V lookup: CDR1 KGHDR, CDR2 SFDVKD. The CDR3 consists of 12 residues. CDR3: CATGNPGNEQFF. The CDR3 nucleotides read TGTGCCACCGGAAATCCGGGAAATGAGCAGTTCTTC.

The chain recombines TRBV6-1 with TRBJ2-5; 7 positions agree with TRBD2. CDR3 size: 16 residues. Trimming at V came to 2 bases and at J to 5 bases, leaving 11 bases not matched to a gene. CDR1 is MNHNS, CDR2 SASEGT, per germline. CDR3 DNA sequence: TGTGCCAGCAGTGAACACCTAGCGGCACTTGACGAGACCCAGTACTTC. This codes for CASSEHLAALDETQYF.